The 16 T cell receptor beta chains below all came from one sample that was sequenced in a study of blood T cells in healthy people across ages. Using a J-beta primer mix together with a sample-barcoded 5' primer, a second PCR was run for roughly 7 to 11 cycles. MiXCR, applied by TCRdb to the 5' RACE reads, yields one record per CDR3 protein. This table has 1,500,000 or so distinct CDR3 sequences, 40% to 45% appearing once. Sample: blood. These receptors were collected from a woman aged 18-29 years in good health.

This clonotype was counted between two and nine times. The chain uses TRBV28 and TRBJ2-3; 9 bases agree with TRBD2. V shed 4 bases and J 0 bases; nucleotides not matched to a gene: 5. The CDR3 is 16 amino acids. Germline V gene data show CDR1 as MDHEN and CDR2 as SYDVKM. The CDR3 here is CASSSSGGSSTDTQYF. The CDR3 DNA reads as TGTGCCAGCAGTTCCAGCGGGGGGTCTAGCACAGATACGCAGTATTTT.

V is TRBV7-8 and J is TRBJ1-2, with D possibly matching TRBD1 (6 bases). V gave up 4 bases and J gave up 0 bases, with 18 bases separating them. Germline-derived CDR1 and CDR2 are SGHVS and FQNEAQ. The CDR3 contains 17 residues. This CDR3 reads CASSYRSGTNSNYGYTF. The CDR3 region has the DNA TGTGCCAGCAGCTACCGATCCGGGACAAACTCTAACTATGGCTACACCTTC.

The CDR3 loop reads CSVVGRETQYF. The CDR3 nucleotides are TGCAGCGTTGTTGGTAGGGAGACCCAGTACTTC. This chain uses TRBV29-1 with TRBJ2-5, with no clear D. V gave up 4 bases and J gave up 5 bases, with 8 bases separating them. The CDR3 spans 11 residues. CDR1 SQVTM and CDR2 ANQGSEA come from the germline V gene.

This clonotype was seen only a few times. The genes are TRBV7-2 and TRBJ2-3, with 10 bases identical to TRBD2. The V gene's germline CDR1 is SGHTA and CDR2 FQGNSA. The CDR3 runs to 13 residues. Losses at the gene ends were 5 bases for V and 6 bases for J; bases not matched to a gene: 2. The CDR3 is CASSRTSGDTQYF. The CDR3, as DNA: TGTGCCAGCAGCCGGACTAGCGGTGATACGCAGTATTTT.

The chain couples TRBV3-1 to TRBJ2-7; TRBD1 is a possible D gene (5 bases). Trimming took off 7 bases at V and 7 bases at J, with 11 bases between the two ends. The germline V gene has CDR1 LGHDT and CDR2 YNNKEL (reference sequence). The CDR3 totals 11 residues. CDR3 nucleotides: TGTGCCAGCACGCAGGGATGGGAGCAGTACTTC. This encodes CASTQGWEQYF.

This clonotype was observed a handful of times. Germline and junction disagree at one end, which may indicate a read error. The rearrangement uses TRBV5-1 and TRBJ2-5; no firm D call. The CDR3 spans 14 residues. Germline lookup yields CDR1 SGHRS and CDR2 YFSETQ. CDR3 residues: CASSLGALQETQYF. The CDR3 DNA reads as TGTGCCAGCAGTTTAGGTGCCCTCCAAGAGACCCAGTACTTC.

This clonotype was counted ten times or more. This chain connects TRBV5-1 to TRBJ2-1; the match to TRBD2 covers 11 bases. CDR1 and CDR2 from the germline V gene are SGHRS and YFSETQ. The CDR3 is 15 amino acids. V lost 5 bases to trimming and J lost 6 bases; unmatched junction nucleotides: 7. CDR3 bases: TGCGCCAGCAGGCCGGGACTAGCGGATGTCAATGAGCAGTTCTTC. This sequence encodes CASRPGLADVNEQFF.

The V gene is TRBV6-2 or TRBV6-3, the J gene TRBJ1-1; 7 bases agree with TRBD1. The CDR3 spans 14 residues. The V segment lost 10 bases and the J segment 2 bases; nucleotides outside the gene matches: 10. Looked up from germline, CDR1 is MNHEY and CDR2 is SVGEGT. The CDR3 DNA sequence: TGTGCCACTTCCCACGACAGGGCCAACACTGAAGCTTTCTTT. This translates into CATSHDRANTEAFF.

This clonotype was observed a handful of times. The V and J genes are TRBV20-1 and TRBJ2-3; perhaps TRBD2 as D (7 bases). Germline V lookup: CDR1 DFQATT, CDR2 SNEGSKA (reference sequence). The CDR3 has 16 residues. Deletions cut 6 bases from V and 2 bases from J, with 21 bases between. The CDR3 loop is CSAAPQGRGYTDTQYF. Written as DNA, the CDR3 is TGCAGTGCCGCTCCCCAGGGGAGGGGGTACACAGATACGCAGTATTTT.

Notes on this clonotype: A much more abundant neighbour one base away suggests this may be a read error. V and J are TRBV6-5 and TRBJ1-1; 7 nucleotides line up with TRBD1. This CDR3 spans 14 amino acids. Germline V CDR1 and CDR2: MNHEY, SVGAGI. CDR3: CASSYAGGKTETFF. DNA for the CDR3: TGTGCCAGCAGTTACGCAGGGGGTAAAACTGAAACTTTCTTT.

The table lists this clonotype with a few counts. The V call is TRBV12-3 or TRBV12-4, the J call TRBJ1-5; D is uncertain. The CDR3 spans 14 residues. V lost 2 bases and J lost 6, with 11 bases in between. The CDR3 loop is CASSLYSGSQPQHF. The CDR3 coding sequence is TGTGCCAGCAGTTTATATTCCGGGAGTCAGCCCCAGCATTTT.

This clonotype was seen a handful of times. This chain connects TRBV29-1 to TRBJ2-5; 7 bases map to TRBD2. Germline loops: CDR1 SQVTM, CDR2 ANQGSEA. With 1 base clipped from V and 3 bases from J, the junction kept 2 bases outside the gene matches. This CDR3 contains 13 residues. The CDR3, as DNA: TGCAGCGTTGAAGTCCGGGGGGAAGAGACCCAGTACTTC. Its translation is CSVEVRGEETQYF.

Worth noting for this clonotype: The germline gene is not matched at one end of the junction; a read error may be the cause. This chain uses TRBV12-3 or TRBV12-4 with TRBJ2-3, with 11 bases matching TRBD2. This CDR3 contains 17 residues. The CDR3 loop is CASSFLAGGSRADAQYF. The CDR3 DNA is TGTGCCAGCAGTTTCCTAGCGGGAGGTTCCCGAGCAGATGCGCAGTATTTT.

This clonotype showed up just a few times. The chain has TRBV9 and TRBJ2-4; 9 nucleotides agree with TRBD1. The V and J ends lost 3 bases and 7 bases, in that order; junction bases with no gene match: 11. The CDR3 extends over 16 amino acids. CDR1 and CDR2 from the germline V gene are SGDLS and YYNGEE. DNA of the CDR3: TGTGCCAGCAGCGGAGACGGTGGGACAGGGACCAACATTCAGTACTTC. Amino acids: CASSGDGGTGTNIQYF.

The gene calls are TRBV15 and TRBJ2-7, with TRBD2 as a possible D gene (6 bases). Germline V gives CDR1 LNHNV, CDR2 YYDKDF (reference sequence). The CDR3 is 13 amino acids. V dropped 4 bases and J dropped 3 bases, with 10 bases sitting between them. The CDR3 nucleotides are TGTGCCACCAGCAAAGACGGGAGCTACGAGCAGTACTTC. This translates into CATSKDGSYEQYF.

The chain is built from TRBV20-1 and TRBJ1-1, with D possibly matching TRBD1 (5 bases). The germline V and J ends were trimmed by 2 bases and 5 bases, with 15 bases remaining between them. Germline V lookup: CDR1 DFQATT, CDR2 SNEGSKA (reference sequence). This CDR3 has 14 residues. CDR3 DNA: TGCAGTGCTAGATACCGGGGGTCAGGAACTGAAGCTTTCTTT. This gives the protein CSARYRGSGTEAFF.